This TCR beta chain was observed in a study of cytomegalovirus exposure and HLA in healthy donors. The overall study: Genotyping of nearly 400 donors showed that about 79% belonged to the Caucasian-associated ancestry cluster.

The V and J ends lost 0 bases and 0 bases respectively, with 9 bases between them. Per germline, CDR1 SGHRS and CDR2 YFSETQ. The CDR3 runs 16 residues. On this clone itself: The antigen remains undetermined.

Study findings and constraints: An analysis was carried out at a later point. It showed that HLA-associated TCR beta chains were more clonally expanded than equally common non-associated chains.

60 Vbeta and 13 Jbeta primers were used in PCR. This table comes from immunoSEQ multiplex PCR, and its TCRdb copy is limited to in-frame clones, with some not included. The sample has about 99,000 clones, almost 80% seen once. This clonotype originated in a man aged 50 to 60 in good health and CMV-seropositive. The chain is built from TRBV5-1 and TRBJ1-4; D gene ambiguous. The specimen was PBMCs. CDR3 bases: TGCGCCAGCAGCTTGGCCCTTCGCGCAACTAATGAAAAACTGTTTTTT. It is translated as CASSLALRATNEKLFF. The variable domain in full, with the rest retrieved from reference TRBV5-1 and TRBJ1-4, is KAGVTQTPRYLIKTRGQQVTLSCSPISGHRSVSWYQQTPGQGLQFLFEYFSETQRNKGNFPGRFSGRQFSNSRSEMNVSTLELGDSALYLCASSLALRATNEKLFFGSGTQLSVL.